This entry is about one T cell receptor beta chain. Its antigen is not known. The record originates from a study of T cell responses to AZD1222 COVID-19 vaccine. Study observations and caveats: The study found vaccine-associated CD4 TCRs spanning spike, dominant at 160-218 and 743-854.

Data came from immunoSEQ multiplex PCR; TCRdb stores just in-frame clones and leaves some out. The sample lists around 130,000 clones, around 94% occurring once. Trimming cost V 1 base and J 0 bases, with 9 bases left between them. Germline CDR1 reads SGHAT; CDR2 reads FQDESV (reference sequence). The CDR3 is 15 residues long. The sequence came from an adult in good health. The sequences come from peripheral blood, collected on day 0 of AZD1222 vaccination. The J gene is TRBJ1-2, the V gene TRBV11-1; D unresolved. CDR3 region: CASSLGQTTNYGYTF. For the CDR3, the DNA is TGTGCCAGCAGCTTAGGGCAGACTACTAACTATGGCTACACCTTC.